The TCR beta chain under discussion was sequenced for a study of T cell repertoires in cytomegalovirus infection. TCRdb analysed the reads with MiXCR anew, one entry per CDR3 protein. Counted here are about 63,000 distinct CDR3 sequences, roughly a fifth occurring once; the ten biggest clones make up 60% to 75%. In regard to this clonotype: The antigen is undetermined.

After removal of 2 bases from V and 4 bases from J, the junction contained 7 bases not matched to a gene. The CDR3 is made up of 16 amino acids. Per the germline V gene, CDR1 is LGHDT and CDR2 is YNNKEL (reference sequence). Specimen: CD8+ T cells from cultured PBMCs, collected from culture after CMV antigen stimulation. The sequence was obtained from a human donor in good health (CMV status not recorded). Some clones in this sample may be carry-over from other donors' samples. The rearrangement joins TRBV3-1 to TRBJ1-2; 10 bases are shared with TRBD1. The CDR3 sequence is CASSQPDRGRSYGYTF. DNA of the CDR3: TGTGCCAGCAGCCAACCTGACAGGGGGCGAAGCTATGGCTACACCTTC.